This T cell receptor beta chain is drawn from a study of tumor and adjacent non-tumor tissue in lung cancer. Of note for this clonotype: At one end the junction does not follow the germline gene, possibly because of a read error.

The CDR3 is 14 residues long. CDR1 and CDR2 (germline): SGHAT, FQNNGV. A modified ARM-PCR protocol with three rounds of nested PCR amplified TCRbeta. TCRdb reprocessed the multiplex PCR reads with MiXCR, giving one entry per CDR3 protein. Altogether about 200,000 distinct CDR3 sequences are present, over 55% being singletons, with the ten largest covering approximately 25%. No cell sorting was done before RNA was extracted from the tissue. The genes are TRBV11-2 and TRBJ2-1, with a weak D call TRBD2 (6 bases). The sample comprised lung tumor tissue. This clonotype was obtained from a man between 60 and 75 years old with non-small cell lung cancer. The CDR3 bases are TGTGCCAGCAGCTCTAGCGTGGGATACAATGAGCAGTCCTTC. It translates to CASSSSVGYNEQSF.